A selection of T cell receptor beta chains follows, all from one sample in a study of blood T cell repertoires in COVID-19. Here immunoSEQ multiplex PCR was the method, and the copy in TCRdb shows in-frame clones only, minus some. The profile shows about 400,000 clones, over 75% of them singletons. Material: PBMCs or T cells enriched from blood (not recorded which). Receptors originate from a man aged 35-49 years in a cohort exposed to, infected with or recovered from COVID-19 (not recorded which). Both conserved end residues are part of each CDR3. D genes are given only for firm matches. Some rows mark clone size as missing; the rest say once, few, many or name a class of expanded clone.

v_call,clone_size,j_call,d_call,cdr3_aa,cdr3_nt
TRBV5-1,NA,TRBJ1-1,NA,CASSLGQAGNTEAFF,TGCGCCAGCAGCTTGGGACAGGCCGGGAACACTGAAGCTTTCTTT
TRBV18,NA,TRBJ1-3,TRBD1,CASSPDAPGGSGNTIYF,TGTGCCAGCTCACCAGACGCCCCAGGGGGCTCTGGAAACACCATATATTTT
TRBV5-1,few,TRBJ1-1,NA,CASNFGQLNTEAFF,TGCGCCAGCAACTTTGGACAGCTGAACACTGAAGCTTTCTTT
TRBV5-1,NA,TRBJ2-2,TRBD2,CASSRGGTGELFF,TGCGCCAGCAGTCGGGGGGGCACCGGGGAGCTGTTTTTT
TRBV29-1,NA,TRBJ2-7,NA,CSVRDNAYEQYF,TGCAGCGTTCGGGACAACGCTTACGAGCAGTACTTC
TRBV9,few,TRBJ1-1,NA,CASGGKGGSTEAFF,TGTGCCAGCGGGGGAAAAGGGGGTTCCACTGAAGCTTTCTTT
TRBV11-3,NA,TRBJ2-4,TRBD1,CASSNRDSKNIQYF,TGTGCCAGCAGCAACCGGGACAGTAAAAACATTCAGTACTTC
TRBV10-1,NA,TRBJ1-2,NA,CASSSDGYYGYTF,TGCGCCAGCAGTAGCGACGGCTACTATGGCTACACCTTC
TRBV15,NA,TRBJ2-7,TRBD1,CATSSDRGQYEQYF,TGTGCCACCAGCAGTGACAGGGGGCAGTACGAGCAGTACTTC
TRBV10-3,few,TRBJ2-1,TRBD1,CATVPGGSENEQFF,TGTGCCACCGTACCAGGGGGCTCAGAGAATGAGCAGTTCTTC
TRBV14,NA,TRBJ2-2,NA,CASSPYYQNTGELFF,TGTGCCAGCAGCCCCTACTACCAGAACACCGGGGAGCTGTTTTTT
TRBV25-1,NA,TRBJ1-2,NA,CASSLGDHGYTF,TGTGCCAGCAGTTTGGGAGACCATGGCTACACCTTC
TRBV10-3,NA,TRBJ2-3,NA,CAISQVFFAGSGTDTQYF,TGTGCCATCAGTCAGGTTTTCTTTGCGGGCTCGGGCACAGATACGCAGTATTTT
TRBV7-2,NA,TRBJ2-7,TRBD2,CASSLAASGRSYEQYF,TGTGCCAGCAGCTTAGCTGCTAGCGGGAGGTCCTACGAGCAGTACTTC
TRBV27,NA,TRBJ1-5,NA,CASSSQGRRQPQHF,TGTGCCAGCAGCTCCCAGGGGCGCAGGCAGCCCCAGCATTTT
TRBV6-4,once,TRBJ1-2,NA,CASSVSSRGDYGYTF,TGTGCCAGCAGTGTATCTTCCCGGGGGGACTATGGCTACACCTTC
TRBV30,once,TRBJ1-6,NA,CAWSAQGNSPLHF,TGTGCCTGGAGTGCACAGGGCAATTCACCCCTCCACTTT
TRBV2,NA,TRBJ1-4,TRBD1,CASSPTGGLEKLFF,TGTGCCAGCAGTCCGACAGGGGGCCTTGAAAAACTGTTTTTT
TRBV3-1/TRBV3-2,NA,TRBJ1-1,TRBD1,CASSSDRAPEAFF,TGTGCCAGCAGCTCCGACAGGGCTCCTGAAGCTTTCTTT
TRBV5-5,once,TRBJ2-1,NA,CASSLWGLSYNEQFF,TGTGCCAGCAGCTTGTGGGGCCTCTCCTACAATGAGCAGTTCTTC
TRBV5-1,NA,TRBJ2-3,NA,CASSSRGSILNSPDTQYF,TGCGCCAGCAGCTCGAGGGGGTCGATCTTAAATTCTCCAGATACGCAGTATTTT
TRBV9,once,TRBJ2-1,TRBD2,CASSAGGLAGVRLRNEQFF,TGTGCCAGCAGCGCCGGAGGACTAGCGGGAGTACGGCTACGCAATGAGCAGTTCTTC
TRBV2,NA,TRBJ1-4,TRBD1,CASSTGTGVEKLFF,TGTGCCAGCAGTACCGGGACAGGGGTCGAAAAACTGTTTTTT